This T cell receptor (beta chain) was captured by sequencing in a study of cytomegalovirus exposure and HLA in healthy donors. Note on this clone: The target antigen is unknown.

The PCR used 60 Vbeta and 13 Jbeta primers. The protocol was immunoSEQ multiplex PCR, while the TCRdb copy is restricted to in-frame clones and leaves out a portion. The sample includes 200,000 to 250,000 clones, about 80% of them seen just once. With V trimmed by 2 bases and J by 2 bases, 6 bases remained unmatched. Germline V gene sequence: CDR1 SGHDT, CDR2 YYEEEE. The CDR3 spans 15 residues. Whole-study findings and limits: Follow-up analysis later connected one missense variant in DCLRE1C with trimming of TCR beta V- and J-genes. Reportedly, cytomegalovirus status was diagnosed with high sensitivity and specificity.

This chain connects TRBV5-6 to TRBJ2-7, with 8 positions matching TRBD1. This TCR derives from a woman aged 60-75 years in good health and CMV-seropositive. Sequencing was performed on PBMCs. CDR3 nucleotides: TGTGCCAGCAGCTTTCCCCAGGGGGCCCCCTACGAGCAGTACTTC. Encoded protein: CASSFPQGAPYEQYF.